Shown below are 27 T cell receptor beta chains from a single sample sequenced in a study of long-term antiretroviral therapy in people with HIV. Assay version v3.0 of immunoSEQ was used, and it was run at survey level. Clones were sequenced by immunoSEQ multiplex PCR, and TCRdb holds only the in-frame ones, with some missing. The sample shows 17,000 or so clones, roughly nine tenths of them seen only once. This specimen was unsorted PBMCs, taken 0.3 years after starting antiretroviral therapy. Receptor source: a man aged 55 to 70 with HIV.

The gene calls are TRBV11-1 and TRBJ2-7; D not resolved. V gave up 0 bases and J gave up 6 bases, with 3 bases separating them. In germline, CDR1 is SGHAT, CDR2 FQDESV (reference sequence). The CDR3 is 11 amino acids. The CDR3 is CASSLAGEQYF. The CDR3, as DNA: TGTGCCAGCAGCTTAGCAGGCGAGCAGTACTTC. Full variable domain (missing parts from reference TRBV11-1 and TRBJ2-7): EAEVAQSPRYKITEKSQAVAFWCDPISGHATLYWYRQILGQGPELLVQFQDESVVDDSQLPKDRFSAERLKGVDSTLKIQPAELGDSAMYLCASSLAGEQYFGPGTRLTVT.

This clone was seen only once. The V gene is TRBV12-5, the J gene TRBJ1-3; D is uncertain. V dropped 5 bases and J dropped 1 base, with 6 bases sitting between them. This CDR3 is built from 13 residues. The V gene's germline CDR1 is LGHNT and CDR2 FRNRAP. CDR3 sequence: CASGAPSGNTIYF. The CDR3 DNA sequence: TGTGCTAGTGGTGCTCCATCTGGAAACACCATATATTTT.

The chain combines TRBV4-2 with TRBJ2-2; D may be TRBD2 (7 bases). CDR1 and CDR2 (germline): LGHNA, YNFKEQ. This CDR3 is 18 amino acids long. Trimming stripped 0 bases from V and 2 bases from J, with 16 bases between. Written as DNA, the CDR3 is TGTGCCAGCAGCCAAGATCCGGCGAGGGGGGGAAACACCGGGGAGCTGTTTTTT. Translating gives CASSQDPARGGNTGELFF.

The rearrangement links TRBV2 to TRBJ2-5; 7 bases align to TRBD1. This CDR3 contains 13 residues. CDR1 is SNHLY and CDR2 is FYNNEI in the germline V gene. J lost 3 bases, V lost 7 bases, and 5 bases had no gene match. CDR3 coding DNA: TGTGCCAGCAAAGGGACAGTCGAAGAGACCCAGTACTTC. This translates into CASKGTVEETQYF.

V usage is TRBV15 and J usage is TRBJ1-2; D possibly corresponds to TRBD1 (6 bases). The CDR3 sequence is 15 residues long. Trimming stripped 0 bases from V and 4 bases from J, with 12 bases between. Germline CDR1 reads LNHNV; CDR2 reads YYDKDF (reference sequence). The CDR3 here is CATSRDRRTVYGYTF. For the CDR3, the DNA is TGTGCCACCAGCAGAGATCGAAGGACAGTCTATGGCTACACCTTC.

J is TRBJ2-6 and V is TRBV9, with 7 bases matching TRBD1. The V and J ends lost 4 bases and 1 base, in that order; junction bases with no gene match: 2. Germline values: CDR1 SGDLS, CDR2 YYNGEE. The CDR3 is 15 amino acids. Written as DNA, the CDR3 is TGTGCCAGCAGCACACAGGGGTCTGGGGCCAACGTCCTGACTTTC. Its translation: CASSTQGSGANVLTF.

This sequence joins TRBV30 and TRBJ2-7, with D perhaps given as TRBD1 or TRBD2 (6 bases each). Germline V CDR1 and CDR2: GTSNPN, SVGIG (reference sequence). Trimming stripped 4 bases from V and 6 bases from J, with 22 bases between. The CDR3 totals 15 residues. The CDR3 DNA is TGTGCCTGGACCCCTGGCCGCATCGGGGGCCGCGAGCAGTACTTC. As protein: CAWTPGRIGGREQYF.

The chain couples TRBV28 to TRBJ2-7; possible D gene TRBD2, 7 bases. The CDR3 spans 14 residues. The V end lost 5 bases, the J end lost 6 bases, and 17 bases lay between the germline ends. Germline CDR1 is MDHEN and CDR2 is SYDVKM. The CDR3 here is CASSNRGALLEQYF. CDR3 DNA sequence: TGTGCCAGCAGTAATCGGGGGGCCCTGCTCGAGCAGTACTTC.

The V call is TRBV15, the J call TRBJ1-1; no clear D. In germline, CDR1 is LNHNV, CDR2 YYDKDF (reference sequence). Trimming took off 0 bases at V and 3 bases at J, with 8 bases between the two ends. This CDR3 is 14 amino acids long. CDR3 DNA sequence: TGTGCCACCAGCAGAGACCGAGCAGACACTGAAGCTTTCTTT. It specifies CATSRDRADTEAFF.

The CDR3: CASSPFPTGSLETQYF. CDR3 bases: TGCGCCAGCAGCCCTTTCCCGACAGGGTCGTTGGAGACCCAGTACTTC. V and J are TRBV5-1 and TRBJ2-5; 7 bases line up with TRBD1. Trimming cost V 4 bases and J 5 bases; bases outside gene matches: 14. Germline V gene sequence: CDR1 SGHRS, CDR2 YFSETQ. This CDR3 region has 16 residues.

CDR3 sequence (DNA): TGTGCCAGCAGTGAACCCAAGGGGCGGGGGTCATGGGGCACCGGGGAGCTGTTTTTT. It specifies CASSEPKGRGSWGTGELFF. The genes are TRBV2 and TRBJ2-2, with 7 bases fitting TRBD2. This CDR3 spans 19 amino acids. The junction had 16 bases not matched to a gene; V was cut back by 2 bases and J by 4 bases. The V gene's germline CDR1 is SNHLY and CDR2 FYNNEI.

The chain is built from TRBV18 and TRBJ2-7, with D tentatively TRBD2 (6 bases). V lost 0 bases, J lost 5 bases, and 14 bases lay in between. The length of the CDR3 is 15 residues. Germline V CDR1 and CDR2: KGHSH, LQKENI. The CDR3 DNA sequence: TGTGCCAGCTCACCACCGGGGGGATTGGGACACGAGCAGTACTTC. It yields the protein CASSPPGGLGHEQYF. Drawing the rest from reference TRBV18 and TRBJ2-7, the complete variable domain is NAGVMQNPRHLVRRRGQEARLRCSPMKGHSHVYWYRQLPEEGLKFMVYLQKENIIDESGMPKERFSAEFPKEGPSILRIQQVVRGDSAAYFCASSPPGGLGHEQYFGPGTRLTVT.

The rearrangement links TRBV7-2 to TRBJ1-5; D gene ambiguous. The V end was cut by 1 base, the J end by 7 bases, with 8 bases between. Germline CDR1 SGHTA, CDR2 FQGNSA. This CDR3 spans 13 amino acids. The CDR3 coding sequence is TGTGCCAGCAGCTTAGAATCCGGCCAGCCCCAGCATTTT. Protein: CASSLESGQPQHF.

The sample holds one count of this clone. The V and J genes are TRBV7-2 and TRBJ2-1; D is uncertain. CDR1 SGHTA and CDR2 FQGNSA come from the germline V gene. This CDR3 is built from 13 residues. V shed 4 bases and J shed 7 bases, with 11 bases lying between them. The DNA of the CDR3 is TGTGCCAGCAGCTCCGGCCGAAATAATGAGCAGTTCTTC. This gives the protein CASSSGRNNEQFF.

The chain combines TRBV25-1 with TRBJ1-1, with no clear D. CDR1 and CDR2 from the germline V gene are MGHDK and SYGVNS. V dropped 6 bases and J dropped 7 bases, with 15 bases sitting between them. The CDR3 is 13 residues long. The DNA for the CDR3 is TGTGCCAGCAGCCGAGGGTGGAGGTATGAAGCTTTCTTT. Encoded protein: CASSRGWRYEAFF.

The V and J genes are TRBV27 and TRBJ2-5; possibly TRBD2 for D (5 bases). The CDR3 runs 15 residues. Deletions cut 6 bases from V and 5 bases from J, with 19 bases between. Looked up from germline, CDR1 is MNHEY and CDR2 is SMNVEV (reference sequence). The DNA for the CDR3 is TGTGCCAGCAGCCCAAACGACGGGAAGAAGGAGACCCAGTACTTC. The encoded protein is CASSPNDGKKETQYF.

The J gene is TRBJ2-5, the V gene TRBV18; D call uncertain. Trimming took 0 bases from V and 2 from J, leaving 4 bases between them. This CDR3 is 13 amino acids long. Per germline, CDR1 KGHSH and CDR2 LQKENI. The chain's CDR3 is CASSPPGQETQYF. DNA of the CDR3: TGTGCCAGCTCACCACCGGGACAAGAGACCCAGTACTTC.

This rearrangement joins TRBV5-6 to TRBJ2-1, with D perhaps matching TRBD1 (6 bases). The CDR3 spans 15 residues. Germline V CDR1 and CDR2: SGHDT, YYEEEE. V was trimmed by 2 bases and J by 1 base, leaving 10 bases between them. The CDR3 is CASSLQGLSYNEQFF. The CDR3 DNA reads as TGTGCCAGCAGCTTACAGGGCCTATCCTACAATGAGCAGTTCTTC. Together with reference TRBV5-6 and TRBJ2-1, the CDR3 gives the full variable domain: DAGVTQSPTHLIKTRGQQVTLRCSPKSGHDTVSWYQQALGQGPQFIFQYYEEEERQRGNFPDRFSGHQFPNYSSELNVNALLLGDSALYLCASSLQGLSYNEQFFGPGTRLTVL.

This chain joins TRBV6-5 and TRBJ2-2; D is uncertain. This CDR3 is built from 14 residues. V gave up 2 bases and J gave up 5 bases, with 9 bases separating them. Per the germline V gene, CDR1 is MNHEY and CDR2 is SVGAGI. The CDR3 loop is CASSYPSETGELFF. CDR3 nucleotides: TGTGCCAGCAGTTACCCTTCAGAAACCGGGGAGCTGTTTTTT.

This rearrangement joins TRBV30 to TRBJ1-1, with a tentative D call TRBD1 (6 bases). V was cut by 8 bases and J by 6 bases, with 16 bases left in between. The CDR3 is 12 amino acids. CDR1 is GTSNPN and CDR2 is SVGIG in the germline V gene (reference sequence). The CDR3 nucleotides are TGTGCCCTGAAAGACAGGACTCCTGAAGCTTTCTTT. This gives the protein CALKDRTPEAFF. Combining the CDR3 with reference TRBV30 and TRBJ1-1 gives the whole variable domain SQTIHQWPATLVQPVGSPLSLECTVEGTSNPNLYWYRQAAGRGLQLLFYSVGIGQISSEVPQNLSASRPQDRQFILSSKKLLLSDSGFYLCALKDRTPEAFFGQGTRLTVV.

This chain connects TRBV27 to TRBJ1-1, with 7 bases lining up with TRBD1. Germline V gene data show CDR1 as MNHEY and CDR2 as SMNVEV (reference sequence). The CDR3 has 16 amino acids. The V and J ends lost 4 bases and 2 bases, in that order; junction bases with no gene match: 10. CDR3 amino acids: CASSSGLTGINTEAFF. DNA of the CDR3: TGTGCCAGCAGTTCCGGGTTGACAGGGATCAACACTGAAGCTTTCTTT.

The chain couples TRBV27 to TRBJ2-5, with TRBD1 matching over 8 bases. Germline V gene lookup returns CDR1 MNHEY and CDR2 SMNVEV (reference sequence). V shed 4 bases and J 5 bases; nucleotides not matched to a gene: 6. This CDR3 contains 14 residues. CDR3 coding DNA: TGTGCCAGCAGTTACACCAGGGGGCAGGAGACCCAGTACTTC. As protein: CASSYTRGQETQYF.

The V gene is TRBV28, the J gene TRBJ1-2; TRBD1 might be the D (6 bases). From germline, CDR1 is MDHEN and CDR2 SYDVKM. The V gene lost 5 bases and the J gene lost 2 bases, with 15 bases spanning the gap. The CDR3 is 15 residues long. Here the CDR3 DNA reads TGTGCCAGCAGTCTAGGGGGTGGGTGGAACTATGGCTACACCTTC. Translation gives CASSLGGGWNYGYTF.

This clone occurred once. The J gene is TRBJ1-3, the V gene TRBV7-2; D remains ambiguous. V lost 5 bases, J lost 0 bases, and 11 bases lay in between. Germline CDR1 is SGHTA and CDR2 is FQGNSA. The CDR3 consists of 15 residues. The DNA for the CDR3 is TGTGCCAGCAGCACATGGGCTCTCTCTGGAAACACCATATATTTT. Its translation is CASSTWALSGNTIYF. Variable domain in full (rest from reference TRBV7-2 and TRBJ1-3): GAGVSQSPSNKVTEKGKDVELRCDPISGHTALYWYRQSLGQGLEFLIYFQGNSAPDKSGLPSDRFSAERTGGSVSTLTIQRTQQEDSAVYLCASSTWALSGNTIYFGEGSWLTVV.

This clone appeared a few times. The rearrangement joins TRBV6-6 to TRBJ2-3; maybe TRBD2 (6 bases). The CDR3 is made up of 13 amino acids. Germline CDR1 and CDR2: MNHNY and SVGAGI (reference sequence). Trimming took off 4 bases at V and 6 bases at J, with 11 bases between the two ends. DNA for the CDR3: TGTGCCAGCAGTTCCCCGGGGGAGGATACGCAGTATTTT. This codes for CASSSPGEDTQYF.

This clone is medium-sized in the sample. V usage is TRBV7-3 and J usage is TRBJ2-1; TRBD2 agrees at 11 bases. Germline trimming cut 2 bases from V and 7 bases from J; bases unmatched to any gene: 4. Germline CDR1 reads SGHTA; CDR2 reads FQGTGA. This CDR3 has 15 residues. The CDR3 here is CASSLVLAGENEQFF. CDR3 coding DNA: TGTGCCAGCAGCTTAGTACTAGCGGGAGAGAATGAGCAGTTCTTC. Drawing the rest from reference TRBV7-3 and TRBJ2-1, the complete variable domain is GAGVSQTPSNKVTEKGKYVELRCDPISGHTALYWYRQSLGQGPEFLIYFQGTGAADDSGLPNDRFFAVRPEGSVSTLKIQRTERGDSAVYLCASSLVLAGENEQFFGPGTRLTVL.

The chain links TRBV9 to TRBJ2-1; 14 nucleotides agree with TRBD2. CDR1 and CDR2 (germline): SGDLS, YYNGEE. The CDR3 totals 15 residues. With 3 bases clipped from V and 7 bases from J, the junction kept 3 bases outside the gene matches. The CDR3 bases are TGTGCCAGCAGCGCTGGGACTAGCGGGGGAAATGAGCAGTTCTTC. Translated, it gives CASSAGTSGGNEQFF.